This TCR beta chain is drawn from a study of blood T cell repertoires in COVID-19. The CDR3 is 17 residues long. The germline CDR1 and CDR2 sequences are KGHSH and LQKENI. Unmatched junction bases numbered 17, after V lost 3 bases and J lost 7 bases. This clone was seen once. Seattle participants joined during active infection and were tracked over time. Under the authors' procedure: Amplification from reference gene primers served as the basis for estimated nucleated cell counts. The data were produced by immunoSEQ multiplex PCR, yet TCRdb's version contains in-frame clones alone and is incomplete. V, J and clone size derive from that table, while D and trimming were established from the DNA sequence. The sample lists 250,000 to 400,000 clones, around 88% occurring once.

This chain joins TRBV18 and TRBJ1-2, with 7 bases lining up with TRBD1. The TCR originated in a woman under 40 with COVID-19, enrolled during active disease. Input material: peripheral blood. CDR3 residues: CASSPEPPTGMTGGYTF. The CDR3, as DNA: TGTGCCAGCTCACCCGAGCCCCCGACAGGGATGACGGGTGGCTACACCTTC.